The next 5 T cell receptor beta chains were all read from a single sample in a study of cytomegalovirus exposure and HLA in healthy donors. The PCR employed 60 Vbeta primers together with 13 Jbeta primers. Sequenced by immunoSEQ multiplex PCR; TCRdb stores in-frame clones only, minus some. The repertoire holds 150,000 to 250,000 clones, with around three quarters as singletons. Sequencing was performed on PBMCs. The origin of the receptors is a woman aged 25-40 years in good health and CMV-seropositive.

The J gene is TRBJ1-1, the V gene TRBV4-1; D perhaps matches TRBD1 (6 bases). V was pared by 7 bases and J by 4 bases, with 19 bases between. Per germline, CDR1 MGHRA and CDR2 YSYEKL. The CDR3 runs to 15 residues. The CDR3 DNA reads TGCGCCAGCACAATAACAGGGATTCGGTTCACTGAAGCTTTCTTT. Translation: CASTITGIRFTEAFF.

The V gene is TRBV9, the J gene TRBJ1-2; tentatively, D is TRBD1 (6 bases). CDR1 and CDR2 (germline): SGDLS, YYNGEE. Trimming pared 3 bases from V and 6 bases from J, leaving 18 bases between. CDR3 length equals 15 residues. The CDR3 is CASSDTNRDENGYTF. The CDR3 DNA is TGTGCCAGCAGCGACACTAACAGGGACGAAAATGGCTACACCTTC.

CDR3 protein: CASSPRRGGTYGYTF. CDR3 DNA: TGTGCCAGCTCACCGAGGAGGGGCGGTACCTATGGCTACACCTTC. V and J are TRBV18 and TRBJ1-2; the D gene is possibly TRBD1 (5 bases). CDR3 size: 15 residues. V lost 3 bases and J 4 bases, leaving 15 bases between the germline ends. The germline CDR1 and CDR2 sequences are KGHSH and LQKENI.

This clone was recorded only once. This chain joins TRBV2 and TRBJ2-2, with a possible D match to TRBD2 (7 bases). CDR3 size: 17 residues. V dropped 3 bases and J dropped 5 bases, with 19 bases sitting between them. Germline CDR1 and CDR2: SNHLY and FYNNEI. The CDR3 nucleotides are TGTGCCAGCAGTGATTCTTTGGGGGCGGGAGATACCGGGGAGCTGTTTTTT. Protein: CASSDSLGAGDTGELFF. Supplemented by reference TRBV2 and TRBJ2-2, the full variable domain reads EPEVTQTPSHQVTQMGQEVILRCVPISNHLYFYWYRQILGQKVEFLVSFYNNEISEKSEIFDDQFSVERPDGSNFTLKIRSTKLEDSAMYFCASSDSLGAGDTGELFFGEGSRLTVL.

This clone was counted only a few times. The chain joins TRBV5-1 to TRBJ2-1, with D perhaps matching TRBD2 (5 bases). Trimming cost V 3 bases and J 1 base, with 14 bases left between them. CDR1 and CDR2 from the germline V gene are SGHRS and YFSETQ. CDR3 length equals 16 residues. CDR3 loop: CASSSAGRVSYNEQFF. CDR3 DNA: TGCGCCAGCAGCTCTGCCGGGCGGGTATCCTACAATGAGCAGTTCTTC.